This record covers a single T cell receptor (beta chain). Its antigen is undetermined. V lost 4 bases and J lost 5; bases outside the gene matches: 6. The CDR3 is made up of 14 amino acids. Germline-derived CDR1 and CDR2 are SGHRS and YFSETQ. The data are from a study of CD8+ T cells in alopecia areata. Background on the study: Oral tofacitinib, 5 to 10 mg twice daily, was given in an open-label trial. Study-level results: Higher clonality was seen in lesional scalp than in normal scalp, especially in alopecia totalis/universalis.

RNA extraction and reverse transcription yielded cDNA as sequencing template. TCRdb keeps only in-frame clones here, not all; method: immunoSEQ multiplex PCR. The data contain roughly 170,000 clones, 59% of them singletons. The clonotype comes from a human donor with alopecia areata. V usage is TRBV5-1 and J usage is TRBJ2-5, with 9 bases matching TRBD1. Specimen: CD4+ T cells sorted from blood, collected at week 0. This CDR3 reads CASSRWGTGETQYF. CDR3 DNA sequence: TGCGCCAGCAGCCGGTGGGGGACAGGGGAGACCCAGTACTTC. Drawing the rest from reference TRBV5-1 and TRBJ2-5, the complete variable domain is KAGVTQTPRYLIKTRGQQVTLSCSPISGHRSVSWYQQTPGQGLQFLFEYFSETQRNKGNFPGRFSGRQFSNSRSEMNVSTLELGDSALYLCASSRWGTGETQYFGPGTRLLVL.